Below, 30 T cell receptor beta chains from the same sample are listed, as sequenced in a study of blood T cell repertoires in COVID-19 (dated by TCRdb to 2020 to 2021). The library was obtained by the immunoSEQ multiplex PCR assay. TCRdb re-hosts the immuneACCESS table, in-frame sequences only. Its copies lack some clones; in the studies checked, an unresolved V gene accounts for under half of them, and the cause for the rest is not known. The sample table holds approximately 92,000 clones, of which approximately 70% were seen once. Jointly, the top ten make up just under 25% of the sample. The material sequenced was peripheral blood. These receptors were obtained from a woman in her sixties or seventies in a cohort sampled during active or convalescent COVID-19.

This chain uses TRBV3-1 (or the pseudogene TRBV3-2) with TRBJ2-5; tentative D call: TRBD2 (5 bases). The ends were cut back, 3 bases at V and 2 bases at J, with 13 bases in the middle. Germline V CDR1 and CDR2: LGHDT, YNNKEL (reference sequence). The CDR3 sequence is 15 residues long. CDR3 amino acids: CASSHRGRTQETQYF. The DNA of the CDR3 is TGTGCCAGCAGCCACCGGGGTAGGACGCAAGAGACCCAGTACTTC.

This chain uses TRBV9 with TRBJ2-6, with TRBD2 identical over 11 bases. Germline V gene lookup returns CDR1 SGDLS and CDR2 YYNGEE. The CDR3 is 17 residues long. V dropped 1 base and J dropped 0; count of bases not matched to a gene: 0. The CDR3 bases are TGTGCCAGCAGCGTACTAGCGGGGGGCTCTGGGGCCAACGTCCTGACTTTC. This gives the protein CASSVLAGGSGANVLTF.

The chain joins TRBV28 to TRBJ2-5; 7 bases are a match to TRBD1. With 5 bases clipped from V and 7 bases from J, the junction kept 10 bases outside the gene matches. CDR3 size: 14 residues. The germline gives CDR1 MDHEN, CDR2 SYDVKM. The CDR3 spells CASSHDRDRGTQYF. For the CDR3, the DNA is TGTGCCAGCAGTCACGACAGGGATCGGGGGACCCAGTACTTC.

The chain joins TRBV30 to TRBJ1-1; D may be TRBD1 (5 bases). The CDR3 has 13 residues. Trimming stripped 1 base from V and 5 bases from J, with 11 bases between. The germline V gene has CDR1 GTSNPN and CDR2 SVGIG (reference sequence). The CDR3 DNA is TGTGCCTGGAGTGCGGGGGAAGGTACTGAAGCTTTCTTT. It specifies CAWSAGEGTEAFF.

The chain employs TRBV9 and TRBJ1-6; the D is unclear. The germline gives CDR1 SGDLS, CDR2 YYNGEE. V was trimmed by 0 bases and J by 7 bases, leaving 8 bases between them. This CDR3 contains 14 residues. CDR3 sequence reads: CASSVVTENSPLHF. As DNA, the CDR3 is TGTGCCAGCAGCGTAGTGACGGAGAATTCACCCCTCCACTTT.

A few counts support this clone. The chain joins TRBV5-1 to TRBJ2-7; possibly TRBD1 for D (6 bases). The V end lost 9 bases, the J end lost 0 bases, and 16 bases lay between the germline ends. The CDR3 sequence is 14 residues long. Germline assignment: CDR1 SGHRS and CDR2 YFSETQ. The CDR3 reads CATKTGGSSYEQYF. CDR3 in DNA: TGCGCCACCAAGACAGGTGGAAGCTCCTACGAGCAGTACTTC.

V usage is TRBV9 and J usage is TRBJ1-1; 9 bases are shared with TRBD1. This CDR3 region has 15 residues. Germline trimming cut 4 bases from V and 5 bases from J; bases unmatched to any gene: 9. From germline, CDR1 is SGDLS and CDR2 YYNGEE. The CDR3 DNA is TGTGCCAGCAGCTTAGACGGACAGGGGTTTACTGAAGCTTTCTTT. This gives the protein CASSLDGQGFTEAFF.

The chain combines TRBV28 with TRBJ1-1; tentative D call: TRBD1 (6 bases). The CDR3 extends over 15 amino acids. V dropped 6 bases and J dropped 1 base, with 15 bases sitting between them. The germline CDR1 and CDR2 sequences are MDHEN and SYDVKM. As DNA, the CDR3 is TGTGCCAGCAGACGACAGGCATATTCGAACACTGAAGCTTTCTTT. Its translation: CASRRQAYSNTEAFF. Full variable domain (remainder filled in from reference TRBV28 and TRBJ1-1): DVKVTQSSRYLVKRTGEKVFLECVQDMDHENMFWYRQDPGLGLRLIYFSYDVKMKEKGDIPEGYSVSREKKERFSLILESASTNQTSMYLCASRRQAYSNTEAFFGQGTRLTVV.

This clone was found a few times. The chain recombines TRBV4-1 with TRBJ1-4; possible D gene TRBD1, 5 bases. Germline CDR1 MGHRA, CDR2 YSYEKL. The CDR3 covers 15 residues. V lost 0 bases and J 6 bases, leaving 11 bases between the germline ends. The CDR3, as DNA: TGCGCCAGCAGCCAAGAACACAGGCAAGATGAAAAACTGTTTTTT. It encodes CASSQEHRQDEKLFF.

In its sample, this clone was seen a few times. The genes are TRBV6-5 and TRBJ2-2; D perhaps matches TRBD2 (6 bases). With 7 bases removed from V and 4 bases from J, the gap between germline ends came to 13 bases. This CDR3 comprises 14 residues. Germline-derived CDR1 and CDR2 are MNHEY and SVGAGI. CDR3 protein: CASKRGMGTGELFF. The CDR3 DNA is TGTGCCAGCAAACGGGGGATGGGCACCGGGGAGCTGTTTTTT.

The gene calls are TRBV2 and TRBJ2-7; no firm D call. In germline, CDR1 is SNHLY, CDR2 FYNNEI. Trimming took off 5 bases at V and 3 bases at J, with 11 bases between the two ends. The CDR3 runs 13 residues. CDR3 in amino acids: CASSPPGFYEQYF. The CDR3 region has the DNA TGTGCCAGCAGTCCCCCGGGTTTCTACGAGCAGTACTTC.

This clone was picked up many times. CDR3: CAITVGQLYGYTF. The DNA of the CDR3 is TGTGCCATTACAGTCGGACAGCTATATGGCTACACCTTC. The rearrangement uses TRBV2 and TRBJ1-2; D possibly corresponds to TRBD1 (6 bases). This CDR3 comprises 13 residues. The germline CDR1 and CDR2 sequences are SNHLY and FYNNEI. V dropped 10 bases and J dropped 5 bases, with 17 bases sitting between them.

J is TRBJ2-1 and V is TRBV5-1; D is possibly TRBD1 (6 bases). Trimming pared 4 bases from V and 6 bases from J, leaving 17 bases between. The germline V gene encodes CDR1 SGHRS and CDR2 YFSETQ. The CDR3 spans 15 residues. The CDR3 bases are TGCGCCAGCAGCCCGGACAGCGGCGTGGGCAATGAGCAGTTCTTC. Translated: CASSPDSGVGNEQFF.

CDR3 protein: CASWRGADSPLHF. The CDR3 nucleotides are TGTGCCAGCTGGCGGGGGGCTGATTCACCCCTCCACTTT. The genes are TRBV6-5 and TRBJ1-6, with D possibly TRBD1 on 6 matching bases. CDR1 and CDR2 (germline): MNHEY, SVGAGI. CDR3 length: 13 residues. The V end lost 8 bases, the J end lost 8 bases, and 13 bases lay between the germline ends.

CDR3 sequence reads: CASSLAVLGQGGNEQFF. The CDR3 DNA is TGCGCCAGCAGCTTGGCCGTTTTAGGACAGGGGGGAAATGAGCAGTTCTTC. V usage is TRBV5-1 and J usage is TRBJ2-1, with 10 bases matching TRBD1. CDR1 SGHRS and CDR2 YFSETQ come from the germline V gene. The CDR3 contains 17 residues. The trim removed 0 bases at V and 7 bases at J, leaving 10 bases unmatched.

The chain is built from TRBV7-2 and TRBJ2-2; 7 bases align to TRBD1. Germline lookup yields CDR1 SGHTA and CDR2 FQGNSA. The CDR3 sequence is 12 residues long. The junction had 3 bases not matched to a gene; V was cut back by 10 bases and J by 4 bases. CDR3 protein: CANDRATGELFF. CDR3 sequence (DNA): TGTGCCAATGACAGGGCCACCGGGGAGCTGTTTTTT. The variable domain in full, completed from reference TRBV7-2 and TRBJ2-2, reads GAGVSQSPSNKVTEKGKDVELRCDPISGHTALYWYRQSLGQGLEFLIYFQGNSAPDKSGLPSDRFSAERTGGSVSTLTIQRTQQEDSAVYLCANDRATGELFFGEGSRLTVL.

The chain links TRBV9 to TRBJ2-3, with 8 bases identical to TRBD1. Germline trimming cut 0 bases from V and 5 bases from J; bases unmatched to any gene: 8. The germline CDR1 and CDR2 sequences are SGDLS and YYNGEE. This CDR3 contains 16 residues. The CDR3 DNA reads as TGTGCCAGCAGCGTAGTTGGCAGGGGGCGCGGAGATACGCAGTATTTT. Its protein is CASSVVGRGRGDTQYF.

The CDR3 coding sequence is TGTGCCAGCAGAGAGGGACTAGCTGTTGCAGATACGCAGTATTTT. Translated, it gives CASREGLAVADTQYF. This chain connects TRBV9 to TRBJ2-3; TRBD2 agrees at 9 bases. V trimming: 5 bases; J trimming: 4 bases; junction bases outside the gene matches: 8. Looked up from germline, CDR1 is SGDLS and CDR2 is YYNGEE. The CDR3 totals 15 residues. Full variable domain (missing parts from reference TRBV9 and TRBJ2-3): DSGVTQTPKHLITATGQRVTLRCSPRSGDLSVYWYQQSLDQGLQFLIQYYNGEERAKGNILERFSAQQFPDLHSELNLSSLELGDSALYFCASREGLAVADTQYFGPGTRLTVL.

The DNA of the CDR3 is TGTGCCAGCAGCTCCACTCCGGACGGGACAGCTAAAGAGCAGTTCTTC. This encodes CASSSTPDGTAKEQFF. The chain has TRBV9 and TRBJ2-1; 7 nucleotides line up with TRBD1. The V and J ends lost 4 bases and 10 bases, in that order; junction bases with no gene match: 17. Germline-derived CDR1 and CDR2 are SGDLS and YYNGEE. The CDR3 length is 16 residues.

In DNA, the CDR3 is TGTGCCAGCAGCCCCAGGACAGGGAAAGGAAACACCATATATTTT. Its translation: CASSPRTGKGNTIYF. The chain combines TRBV14 with TRBJ1-3, with 8 bases aligning to TRBD1. Per the germline V gene, CDR1 is SGHDN and CDR2 is FVKESK. The CDR3 covers 15 residues. The ends lost 4 bases at V and 4 bases at J; junction bases unmatched: 6. Filled out from reference TRBV14 and TRBJ1-3, the complete variable domain reads EAGVTQFPSHSVIEKGQTVTLRCDPISGHDNLYWYRRVMGKEIKFLLHFVKESKQDESGMPNNRFLAERTGGTYSTLKVQPAELEDSGVYFCASSPRTGKGNTIYFGEGSWLTVV.

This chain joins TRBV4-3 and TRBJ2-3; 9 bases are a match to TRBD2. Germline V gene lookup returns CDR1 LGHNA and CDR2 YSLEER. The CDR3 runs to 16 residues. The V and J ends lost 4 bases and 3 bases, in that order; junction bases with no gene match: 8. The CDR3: CASSPEGSGGTDTQYF. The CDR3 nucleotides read TGCGCCAGCAGCCCGGAGGGTAGCGGGGGTACAGATACGCAGTATTTT.

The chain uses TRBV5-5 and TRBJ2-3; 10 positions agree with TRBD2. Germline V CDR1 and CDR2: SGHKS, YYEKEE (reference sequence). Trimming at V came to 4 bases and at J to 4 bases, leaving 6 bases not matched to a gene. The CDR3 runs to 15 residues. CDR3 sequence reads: CASSALAGVPDTQYF. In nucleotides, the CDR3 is TGTGCCAGCAGCGCCCTAGCGGGGGTACCAGATACGCAGTATTTT.

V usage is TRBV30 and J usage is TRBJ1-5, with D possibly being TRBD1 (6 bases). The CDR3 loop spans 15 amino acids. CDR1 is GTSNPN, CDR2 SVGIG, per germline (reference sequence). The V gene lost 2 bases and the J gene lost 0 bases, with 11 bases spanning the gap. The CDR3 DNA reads TGTGCCTGGAGTCTGGGGGCGCTTAGCAATCAGCCCCAGCATTTT. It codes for CAWSLGALSNQPQHF.

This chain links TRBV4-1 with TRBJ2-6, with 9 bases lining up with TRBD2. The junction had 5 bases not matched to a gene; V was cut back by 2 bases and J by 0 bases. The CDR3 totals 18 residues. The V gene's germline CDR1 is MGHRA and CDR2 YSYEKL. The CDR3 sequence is CASSQPASGISGANVLTF. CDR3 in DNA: TGCGCCAGCAGCCAACCGGCTAGCGGGATCTCTGGGGCCAACGTCCTGACTTTC.

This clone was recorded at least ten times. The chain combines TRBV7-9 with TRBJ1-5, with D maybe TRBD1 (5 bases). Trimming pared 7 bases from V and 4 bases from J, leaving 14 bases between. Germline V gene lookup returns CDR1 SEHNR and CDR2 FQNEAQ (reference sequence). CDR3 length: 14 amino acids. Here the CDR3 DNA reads TGTGCCAGCACCCGGGGGGGGGAAAATCAGCCCCAGCATTTT. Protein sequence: CASTRGGENQPQHF.

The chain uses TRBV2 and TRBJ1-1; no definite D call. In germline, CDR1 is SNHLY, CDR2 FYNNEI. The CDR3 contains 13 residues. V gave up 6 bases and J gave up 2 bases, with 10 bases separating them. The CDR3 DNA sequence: TGTGCCAGCAGCCCAAGAGGAAACACTGAAGCTTTCTTT. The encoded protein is CASSPRGNTEAFF.

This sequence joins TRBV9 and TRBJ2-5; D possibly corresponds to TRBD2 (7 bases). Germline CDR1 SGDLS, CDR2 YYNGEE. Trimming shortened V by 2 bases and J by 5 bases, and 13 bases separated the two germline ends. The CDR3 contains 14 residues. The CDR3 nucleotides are TGTGCCAGCAGCGTCTCGGGGGGCCCCGAGACCCAGTACTTC. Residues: CASSVSGGPETQYF.

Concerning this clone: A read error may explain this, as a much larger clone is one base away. CDR3 DNA sequence: TGTGCCAGCAGTTTCCCCTTTAGCACAGGTACGCAGTATTTT. Amino acids: CASSFPFSTGTQYF. The rearrangement joins TRBV28 to TRBJ2-3; a weak D match, TRBD1 (5 bases). The CDR3 length is 14 residues. CDR1 and CDR2 (germline): MDHEN, SYDVKM.

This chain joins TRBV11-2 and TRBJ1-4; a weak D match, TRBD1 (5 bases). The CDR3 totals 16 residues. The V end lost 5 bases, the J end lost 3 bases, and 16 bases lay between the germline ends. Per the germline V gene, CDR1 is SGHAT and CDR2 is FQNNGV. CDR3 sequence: CASSQWGETANEKLFF. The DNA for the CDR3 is TGTGCCAGCAGCCAATGGGGGGAGACCGCTAATGAAAAACTGTTTTTT.

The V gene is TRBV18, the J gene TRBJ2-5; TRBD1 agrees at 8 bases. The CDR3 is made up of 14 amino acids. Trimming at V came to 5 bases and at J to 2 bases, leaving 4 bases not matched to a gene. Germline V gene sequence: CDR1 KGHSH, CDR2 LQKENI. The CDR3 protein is CASSSGTGQETQYF. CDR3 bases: TGTGCCAGCTCATCCGGGACAGGTCAAGAGACCCAGTACTTC.